This TCR beta chain was sequenced during a study of shared clonotypes between healthy human individuals. Authors' processing steps: Filtering differed for immunoSEQ, which gave only junction sequences without quality scores. Using immunoSEQ multiplex PCR, the repertoire was profiled, and TCRdb retains in-frame clones only, with some absent. Clone size and the V and J calls come from that table; the DNA yielded D and trimming. The sample lists 950,000 to 1,300,000 clones, about 76% occurring once. Overall study results and limits: The sole specimen, blood, was sampled, and tissue repertoires likely differ. The study generally estimated greater richness for naive than memory subsets. Generation probabilities were higher for clonotypes shared across all four sorted-subset donors than for unshared ones.

This clone was counted at least ten times. The antigen remains unidentified. This specimen includes other DNA sequences encoding the same CDR3. Losses at the gene ends were 4 bases for V and 7 bases for J; bases not matched to a gene: 6. CDR1 and CDR2 (germline): SGHAT, FQNNGV. The CDR3 spans 15 residues. This receptor was obtained from a man aged 18 to 30 in good health. Source material: memory CD4+ T cells sorted from blood. Subset here: CD45RA-negative fraction. The chain joins TRBV11-2 to TRBJ2-1; the match to TRBD2 covers 11 bases. As DNA, the CDR3 is TGTGCCAGCAGCTCCCGACTAGCGGGACGGAATGAGCAGTTCTTC. The encoded protein is CASSSRLAGRNEQFF. The full variable domain, completed using reference TRBV11-2 and TRBJ2-1, is EAGVAQSPRYKIIEKRQSVAFWCNPISGHATLYWYQQILGQGPKLLIQFQNNGVVDDSQLPKDRFSAERLKGVDSTLKIQPAKLEDSAVYLCASSSRLAGRNEQFFGPGTRLTVL.